The 3 T cell receptor beta chains presented below share a single source sample, sequenced in a study of blood T cell repertoires in COVID-19. The table came from immunoSEQ multiplex PCR; TCRdb's copy has only in-frame clones and leaves some out. Here the sample spans 300,000 to 350,000 clones, more than 70% being singletons. The source material was PBMCs or T cells enriched from blood (not recorded which). Receptors originate from a woman between 25 and 40 years old who had been exposed to COVID-19.

CDR3 amino acids: CASSLGVEEKLFF. The CDR3 DNA sequence: TGCGCCAGCAGCTTAGGGGTAGAGGAAAAACTGTTTTTT. The J gene is TRBJ1-4, the V gene TRBV5-1, with a weak D call TRBD1 (5 bases). V was trimmed by 2 bases and J by 8 bases, leaving 10 bases between them. This CDR3 is 13 amino acids long. CDR1 SGHRS and CDR2 YFSETQ come from the germline V gene.

V usage is TRBV21-1 and J usage is TRBJ2-5; TRBD1 is the table's D call and was not checked against the DNA. TRBV21-1 is labeled a pseudogene. This CDR3 contains 15 residues. Here the CDR3 DNA reads TGTGCCAGCAGCAACCCCCGGGACAGGCAAGAGACCCAGTACTTC. Translation: CASSNPRDRQETQYF.

The chain combines TRBV9 with TRBJ2-3; D gene uncertain. In germline, CDR1 is SGDLS, CDR2 YYNGEE. The germline V and J ends were trimmed by 2 bases and 1 base, with 11 bases remaining between them. This CDR3 contains 15 residues. CDR3 loop: CASSVFSQRTDTQYF. Here the CDR3 DNA reads TGTGCCAGCAGCGTGTTTAGCCAGCGCACAGATACGCAGTATTTT.